Shown below are 30 T cell receptor beta chains from a single sample sequenced in a study of shared clonotypes between healthy human individuals. Naive-designated CD8 cells lacked CD45RO, were positively enriched for CCR7, and omitted terminally differentiated effector memory CD45RA+ cells. This table comes from immunoSEQ multiplex PCR, and its TCRdb copy is limited to in-frame clones, with some not included. The sample lists some 1,900,000 clones, approximately 94% seen once, with around 1% in the top ten. Source material: naive CD8+ T cells sorted from blood. These receptors came from a man between 18 and 35 years old in good health.

This sequence joins TRBV7-9 and TRBJ1-1, with D uncertain. V shed 5 bases and J shed 4 bases, with 11 bases lying between them. CDR3 size: 13 residues. Per the germline V gene, CDR1 is SEHNR and CDR2 is FQNEAQ (reference sequence). The CDR3 reads CASSQASTTEAFF. The CDR3 DNA reads as TGTGCCAGCAGCCAAGCCTCAACCACTGAAGCTTTCTTT.

The chain uses TRBV5-4 and TRBJ2-3; D is uncertain. CDR3 length: 15 residues. V was pared by 3 bases and J by 2 bases, with 13 bases between. Germline CDR1 and CDR2: SGHNT and YYREEE (reference sequence). Written as DNA, the CDR3 is TGTGCCAGCAGCTCTATCTTCGTGCTCACAGATACGCAGTATTTT. Translating it yields CASSSIFVLTDTQYF.

The chain recombines TRBV9 with TRBJ1-2; perhaps TRBD1 as D (6 bases). CDR3 length equals 14 residues. Germline assignment: CDR1 SGDLS and CDR2 YYNGEE. V lost 0 bases and J 4 bases, leaving 10 bases between the germline ends. In DNA, the CDR3 is TGTGCCAGCAGCGTAGGGACAGAACCCTATGGCTACACCTTC. This encodes CASSVGTEPYGYTF.

The V call is TRBV9, the J call TRBJ1-1; D uncertain. Germline V gene sequence: CDR1 SGDLS, CDR2 YYNGEE. The CDR3 has 13 amino acids. V was shortened by 5 bases and J by 4 bases, with 12 bases between the two germline ends. The CDR3, as DNA: TGTGCCAGCAGTTCCGACCCGGGCACTGAAGCTTTCTTT. This translates into CASSSDPGTEAFF.

The gene calls are TRBV14 and TRBJ2-7; D perhaps matches TRBD1 (6 bases). The CDR3 runs to 13 residues. With 1 base removed from V and 3 bases from J, the gap between germline ends came to 7 bases. Germline loops: CDR1 SGHDN, CDR2 FVKESK. The CDR3 loop is CASSQVDSYEQYF. In DNA, the CDR3 is TGTGCCAGCAGCCAAGTGGACAGCTACGAGCAGTACTTC.

The V gene is TRBV28, the J gene TRBJ2-1; the D is unclear. The CDR3 covers 14 residues. CDR1 is MDHEN and CDR2 is SYDVKM in the germline V gene. Trimming cost V 2 bases and J 6 bases, with 11 bases left between them. This CDR3 reads CASSLIGRGNEQFF. CDR3 nucleotide sequence: TGTGCCAGCAGTTTAATCGGCCGAGGCAATGAGCAGTTCTTC.

The rearrangement uses TRBV29-1 and TRBJ2-3, with TRBD2 matching over 8 bases. The CDR3 is 14 residues long. V dropped 7 bases and J dropped 2; count of bases not matched to a gene: 8. Germline CDR1 is SQVTM and CDR2 is ANQGSEA. In DNA form, the CDR3 reads TGCAGCGCCGATGGGCGGGGGGACACAGATACGCAGTATTTT. Translated, it gives CSADGRGDTDTQYF.

The chain carries TRBV6-1 and TRBJ2-7; no firm D call. The CDR3 length is 15 residues. In germline, CDR1 is MNHNS, CDR2 SASEGT. V was pared by 2 bases and J by 2 bases, with 13 bases between. CDR3 sequence (DNA): TGTGCCAGCAGTGAATTCAGAGGTCCCCCCTACGAGCAGTACTTC. Its protein product is CASSEFRGPPYEQYF.

CDR3 DNA: TGTGCCAGCAGCTCCCAGGGCCATGAGCAGTTCTTC. The encoded protein is CASSSQGHEQFF. The chain couples TRBV7-9 to TRBJ2-1, with D perhaps matching TRBD1 (5 bases). The CDR3 runs 12 residues. V shed 4 bases and J shed 8 bases, with 9 bases lying between them. CDR1 is SEHNR and CDR2 is FQNEAQ in the germline V gene (reference sequence).

The chain couples TRBV2 to TRBJ2-3; TRBD2 might be the D (5 bases). CDR1 and CDR2 (germline): SNHLY, FYNNEI. The CDR3 consists of 16 residues. Trimming removed 4 bases at V and 0 bases at J, with 14 bases between. The CDR3 sequence: CASSVSGIRSTDTQYF. CDR3 nucleotides: TGTGCCAGCAGTGTTTCCGGGATACGTAGCACAGATACGCAGTATTTT.

The CDR3 is CASRTLGGSQPQHF. In nucleotides, the CDR3 is TGTGCCAGCAGAACTTTGGGTGGTAGTCAGCCCCAGCATTTT. V and J are TRBV27 and TRBJ1-5; D ambiguous. The CDR3 extends over 14 amino acids. The V end was cut by 6 bases, the J end by 6 bases, with 15 bases between. CDR1 is MNHEY and CDR2 is SMNVEV in the germline V gene (reference sequence).

Remarks on this clone: Distinct nucleotide sequences in the sample also encode this CDR3. V and J are TRBV27 and TRBJ2-6; D not resolved. V was shortened by 3 bases and J by 3 bases, with 6 bases between the two germline ends. Germline V gene lookup returns CDR1 MNHEY and CDR2 SMNVEV (reference sequence). The CDR3 has 14 amino acids. The DNA for the CDR3 is TGTGCCAGCAGTTTTACGGGTGGGGCCAACGTCCTGACTTTC. Translating it yields CASSFTGGANVLTF.

The V and J genes are TRBV6-4 and TRBJ1-3; 7 nucleotides match TRBD1. The germline V gene encodes CDR1 MRHNA and CDR2 SNTAGT. The length of the CDR3 is 17 residues. V trimming: 5 bases; J trimming: 1 base; junction bases outside the gene matches: 11. CDR3 sequence: CASSYLWGTASGNTIYF. In DNA form, the CDR3 reads TGTGCCAGCAGTTATCTATGGGGGACAGCTTCTGGAAACACCATATATTTT.

Turning to this clone: Other nucleotide sequences from this sample produce the same CDR3. The rearrangement joins TRBV27 to TRBJ2-1; D perhaps matches TRBD2 (6 bases). CDR3 length: 13 residues. The germline V gene encodes CDR1 MNHEY and CDR2 SMNVEV (reference sequence). With 5 bases removed from V and 5 bases from J, the gap between germline ends came to 10 bases. For the CDR3, the DNA is TGTGCCAGCAGTCTCGGACTAAACAATGAGCAGTTCTTC. Translating it yields CASSLGLNNEQFF.

V and J are TRBV7-9 and TRBJ2-7, with D possibly being TRBD1 (5 bases). Trimming took 5 bases from V and 0 from J, leaving 11 bases between them. The germline gives CDR1 SEHNR, CDR2 FQNEAQ (reference sequence). CDR3 size: 14 residues. CDR3 protein: CASSLRGLSYEQYF. In nucleotides, the CDR3 is TGTGCCAGCAGCCTTAGGGGCCTCTCCTACGAGCAGTACTTC.

Concerning this clone: The same CDR3 is also encoded by other DNA sequences in this sample. The genes are TRBV5-4 and TRBJ2-7; 12 bases agree with TRBD2. The CDR3 sequence is 13 residues long. From germline, CDR1 is SGHNT and CDR2 YYREEE (reference sequence). The V gene end was trimmed by 4 bases and the J gene end by 7 bases; junction bases not matched to a gene: 3. CDR3 nucleotide sequence: TGTGCCAGCAGCCTAGCGGGAGGGCCGGAGCAGTACTTC. Its translation is CASSLAGGPEQYF.

CDR3 protein: CASSSGDPEAFF. The CDR3 region has the DNA TGTGCCAGCAGCTCAGGGGACCCTGAAGCTTTCTTT. V is TRBV11-2 and J is TRBJ1-1, with a possible D match to TRBD1 (6 bases). V shed 4 bases and J shed 6 bases, with 9 bases lying between them. CDR1 SGHAT and CDR2 FQNNGV come from the germline V gene. This CDR3 contains 12 residues.

The V and J genes are TRBV10-2 and TRBJ1-5, with TRBD1 as a possible D gene (6 bases). The CDR3 sequence is 15 residues long. V was trimmed by 3 bases and J by 2 bases, leaving 11 bases between them. The V gene's germline CDR1 is WSHSY and CDR2 SAAADI. CDR3: CASSDLRGGNQPQHF. The CDR3 DNA reads as TGCGCCAGCAGTGATCTCAGGGGTGGCAATCAGCCCCAGCATTTT.

This clone was seen only once. The genes are TRBV19 and TRBJ2-7; unclear D gene. Deletions cut 3 bases from V and 3 bases from J, with 6 bases between. CDR1 is LNHDA, CDR2 SQIVND, per germline (reference sequence). The CDR3 is 12 amino acids. CDR3 residues: CASSMGNYEQYF. The CDR3, as DNA: TGTGCCAGTAGTATGGGCAACTACGAGCAGTACTTC.

This clone occurred once. The CDR3 loop reads CASYWGYSNQPQHF. The CDR3 region has the DNA TGTGCCAGCTATTGGGGGTATAGCAATCAGCCCCAGCATTTT. The chain couples TRBV6-1 to TRBJ1-5, with D tentatively TRBD1 (5 bases). Trimming took 8 bases from V and 0 from J, leaving 11 bases between them. This CDR3 spans 14 amino acids. Looked up from germline, CDR1 is MNHNS and CDR2 is SASEGT.

This chain connects TRBV11-2 to TRBJ2-5, with a weak D call TRBD2 (6 bases). Deletions cut 1 base from V and 5 bases from J, with 11 bases between. The CDR3 contains 14 residues. Germline V gene lookup returns CDR1 SGHAT and CDR2 FQNNGV. Here the CDR3 reads CASSLGLVRETQYF. The CDR3 nucleotides are TGTGCCAGCAGCTTAGGACTAGTTAGGGAGACCCAGTACTTC. Full variable domain (rest looked up from reference TRBV11-2 and TRBJ2-5): EAGVAQSPRYKIIEKRQSVAFWCNPISGHATLYWYQQILGQGPKLLIQFQNNGVVDDSQLPKDRFSAERLKGVDSTLKIQPAKLEDSAVYLCASSLGLVRETQYFGPGTRLLVL.

The rearrangement joins TRBV9 to TRBJ2-2, with TRBD2 identical over 10 bases. Germline-derived CDR1 and CDR2 are SGDLS and YYNGEE. The junction had 6 bases not matched to a gene; V was cut back by 4 bases and J by 3 bases. This CDR3 comprises 16 residues. Here the CDR3 DNA reads TGTGCCAGCAGCCCCGTACTAGCGGGGTACACCGGGGAGCTGTTTTTT. This encodes CASSPVLAGYTGELFF. Full variable domain (outside the CDR3, taken from reference TRBV9 and TRBJ2-2): DSGVTQTPKHLITATGQRVTLRCSPRSGDLSVYWYQQSLDQGLQFLIQYYNGEERAKGNILERFSAQQFPDLHSELNLSSLELGDSALYFCASSPVLAGYTGELFFGEGSRLTVL.

The rearrangement joins TRBV5-6 to TRBJ2-7; D possibly corresponds to TRBD1 (5 bases). This CDR3 comprises 17 residues. The germline gives CDR1 SGHDT, CDR2 YYEEEE. Deletions cut 5 bases from V and 1 base from J, with 22 bases between. The CDR3 reads CASSQDLAVGHSYEQYF. DNA of the CDR3: TGTGCCAGCAGTCAAGACCTCGCCGTCGGACATTCCTACGAGCAGTACTTC.

The chain recombines TRBV4-3 with TRBJ2-2; 7 bases agree with TRBD2. The CDR3 spans 16 residues. The V gene end was trimmed by 2 bases and the J gene end by 6 bases; junction bases not matched to a gene: 9. Germline V gives CDR1 LGHNA, CDR2 YSLEER. DNA for the CDR3: TGCGCCAGCAGCCAACAGGGAGGGCCGGTTGCCGGGGAGCTGTTTTTT. Its protein is CASSQQGGPVAGELFF.

The chain has TRBV19 and TRBJ1-3; possible D gene TRBD1, 6 bases. V lost 10 bases and J 0 bases, leaving 13 bases between the germline ends. Germline assignment: CDR1 LNHDA and CDR2 SQIVND (reference sequence). CDR3 size: 14 residues. The CDR3 protein is CAKTWGLSGNTIYF. DNA of the CDR3: TGTGCCAAAACCTGGGGGCTCTCTGGAAACACCATATATTTT.

This chain links TRBV4-1 with TRBJ2-7; D assignment may be TRBD1 or TRBD2 (5 bases each). The CDR3 contains 15 residues. Trimming shortened V by 0 bases and J by 4 bases, and 13 bases separated the two germline ends. The V gene's germline CDR1 is MGHRA and CDR2 YSYEKL. CDR3 in DNA: TGCGCCAGCAGCCAAGATCCGGGGCAGACTTACGAGCAGTACTTC. Protein sequence: CASSQDPGQTYEQYF.

In nucleotides, the CDR3 is TGTGCCAGCAGTTTAGGGGCAGCAATCGGGTTGGGACAAGAGACCCAGTACTTC. Translating gives CASSLGAAIGLGQETQYF. The rearrangement joins TRBV28 to TRBJ2-5; D might be TRBD1 (5 bases). The CDR3 has 18 residues. V lost 2 bases, J lost 2 bases, and 21 bases lay in between. The germline gives CDR1 MDHEN, CDR2 SYDVKM.

The rearrangement links TRBV4-1 to TRBJ2-7, with 8 bases that match TRBD2. V lost 3 bases and J lost 4; bases outside the gene matches: 8. This CDR3 is 15 amino acids long. From germline, CDR1 is MGHRA and CDR2 YSYEKL. The CDR3 protein is CASSHVTSEKYEQYF. DNA for the CDR3: TGCGCCAGCAGCCATGTGACTAGCGAAAAATACGAGCAGTACTTC.

V and J are TRBV19 and TRBJ2-3; possible D gene TRBD2, 5 bases. The CDR3 loop spans 12 amino acids. CDR1 LNHDA and CDR2 SQIVND come from the germline V gene (reference sequence). Trimming took 7 bases from V and 5 from J, leaving 10 bases between them. CDR3: CASMSGGDTQYF. The CDR3 DNA is TGTGCCAGTATGAGCGGTGGAGATACGCAGTATTTT.

The genes are TRBV25-1 and TRBJ2-3; 8 nucleotides agree with TRBD2. Germline V gene data show CDR1 as MGHDK and CDR2 as SYGVNS. Trimming removed 3 bases from V and 5 bases from J; junction bases left unmatched: 10. CDR3 size: 16 residues. CDR3 nucleotide sequence: TGTGCCAGCAGTGACGAGGTTCGTCTAGCGGGAGATACGCAGTATTTT. It encodes CASSDEVRLAGDTQYF.